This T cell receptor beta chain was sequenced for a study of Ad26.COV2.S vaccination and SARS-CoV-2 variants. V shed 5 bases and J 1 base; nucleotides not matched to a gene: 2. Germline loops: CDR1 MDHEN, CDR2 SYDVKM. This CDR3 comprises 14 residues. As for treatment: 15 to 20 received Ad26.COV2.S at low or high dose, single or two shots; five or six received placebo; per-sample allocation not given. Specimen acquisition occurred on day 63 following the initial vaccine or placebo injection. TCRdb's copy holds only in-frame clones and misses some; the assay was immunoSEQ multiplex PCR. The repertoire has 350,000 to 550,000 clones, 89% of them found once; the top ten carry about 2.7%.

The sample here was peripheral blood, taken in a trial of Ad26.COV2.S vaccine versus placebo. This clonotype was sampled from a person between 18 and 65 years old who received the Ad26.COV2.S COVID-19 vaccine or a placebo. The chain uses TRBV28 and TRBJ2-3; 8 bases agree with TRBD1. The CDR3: CASSGQGGTDTQYF. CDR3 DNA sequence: TGTGCCAGCAGTGGACAGGGAGGCACAGATACGCAGTATTTT. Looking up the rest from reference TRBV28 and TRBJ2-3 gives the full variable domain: DVKVTQSSRYLVKRTGEKVFLECVQDMDHENMFWYRQDPGLGLRLIYFSYDVKMKEKGDIPEGYSVSREKKERFSLILESASTNQTSMYLCASSGQGGTDTQYFGPGTRLTVL.